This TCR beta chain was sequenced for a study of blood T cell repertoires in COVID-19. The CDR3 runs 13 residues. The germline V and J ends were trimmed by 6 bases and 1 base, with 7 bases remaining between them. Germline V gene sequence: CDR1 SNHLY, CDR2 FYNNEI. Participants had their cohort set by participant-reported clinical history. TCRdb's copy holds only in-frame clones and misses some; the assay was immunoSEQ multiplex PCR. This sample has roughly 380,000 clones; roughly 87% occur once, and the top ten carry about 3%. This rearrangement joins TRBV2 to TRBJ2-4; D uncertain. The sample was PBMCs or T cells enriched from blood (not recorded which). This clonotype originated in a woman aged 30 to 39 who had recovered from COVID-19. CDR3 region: CASRSSAKNIQYF. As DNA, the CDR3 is TGTGCCAGCAGGTCGAGCGCCAAAAACATTCAGTACTTC.